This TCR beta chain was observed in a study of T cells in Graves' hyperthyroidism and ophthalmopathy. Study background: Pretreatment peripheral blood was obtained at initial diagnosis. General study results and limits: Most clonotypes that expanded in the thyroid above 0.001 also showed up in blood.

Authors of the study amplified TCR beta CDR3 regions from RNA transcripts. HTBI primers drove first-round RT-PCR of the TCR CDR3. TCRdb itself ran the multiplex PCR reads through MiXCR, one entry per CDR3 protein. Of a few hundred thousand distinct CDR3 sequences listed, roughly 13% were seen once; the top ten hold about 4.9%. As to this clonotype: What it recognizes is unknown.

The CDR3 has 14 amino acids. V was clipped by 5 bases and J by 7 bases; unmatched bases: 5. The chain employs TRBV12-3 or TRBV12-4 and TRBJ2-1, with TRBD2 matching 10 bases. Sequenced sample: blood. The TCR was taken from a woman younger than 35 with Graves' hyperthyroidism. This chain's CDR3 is CASSPETSGNEQFF. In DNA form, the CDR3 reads TGTGCCAGCAGTCCAGAGACTAGCGGGAATGAGCAGTTCTTC.